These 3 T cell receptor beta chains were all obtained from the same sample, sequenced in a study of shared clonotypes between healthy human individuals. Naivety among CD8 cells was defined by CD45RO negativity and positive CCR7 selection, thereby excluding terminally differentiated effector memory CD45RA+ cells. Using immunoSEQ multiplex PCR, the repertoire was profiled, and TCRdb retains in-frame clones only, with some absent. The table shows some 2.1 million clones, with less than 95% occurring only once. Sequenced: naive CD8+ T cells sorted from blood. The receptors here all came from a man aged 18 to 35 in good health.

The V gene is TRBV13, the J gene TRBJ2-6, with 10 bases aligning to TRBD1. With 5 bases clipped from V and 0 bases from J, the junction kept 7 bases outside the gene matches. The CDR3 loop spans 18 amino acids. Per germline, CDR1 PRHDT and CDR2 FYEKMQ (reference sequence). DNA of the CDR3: TGTGCCAGCAGCCCGACAGGGGGCAGGCTCTCTGGGGCCAACGTCCTGACTTTC. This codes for CASSPTGGRLSGANVLTF.

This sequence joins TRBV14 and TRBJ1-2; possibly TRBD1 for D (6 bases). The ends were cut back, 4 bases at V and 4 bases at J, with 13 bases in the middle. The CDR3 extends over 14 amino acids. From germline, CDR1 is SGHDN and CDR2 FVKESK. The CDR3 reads CASSLQGIGYGYTF. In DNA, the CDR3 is TGTGCCAGCAGCCTGCAGGGGATCGGCTATGGCTACACCTTC.

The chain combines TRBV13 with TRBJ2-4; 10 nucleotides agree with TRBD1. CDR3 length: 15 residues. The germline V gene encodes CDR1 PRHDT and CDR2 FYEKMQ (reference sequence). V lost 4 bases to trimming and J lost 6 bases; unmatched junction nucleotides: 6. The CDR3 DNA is TGTGCCAGCAGCTCAGACAGGGGGCCGGGAAACATTCAGTACTTC. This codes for CASSSDRGPGNIQYF.